The 32 T cell receptor beta chains given below trace back to one sample, sequenced in a study of CD8+ T cells in alopecia areata. Sequencing templates came from extracted RNA that was reverse transcribed into cDNA. Measured with immunoSEQ multiplex PCR; TCRdb has only the in-frame clones, and not every one. In the table there are about 180,000 clones, roughly 53% of which are singletons. Documented treatment: oral pan-JAK inhibitor, 5-10 mg twice daily. Material: CD8+ T cells sorted from blood, obtained at week 24, from a patient treated with tofacitinib. The receptors here all came from a human donor with alopecia areata.

This clone was detected only a few times. The chain recombines TRBV27 with TRBJ2-6; TRBD1 might be the D (6 bases). The CDR3 is made up of 15 amino acids. V was trimmed by 2 bases and J by 1 base, leaving 6 bases between them. The germline gives CDR1 MNHEY, CDR2 SMNVEV (reference sequence). CDR3 nucleotides: TGTGCCAGCAGTTTAGGACAGTCTGGGGCCAACGTCCTGACTTTC. It yields the protein CASSLGQSGANVLTF.

The V gene is TRBV2, the J gene TRBJ2-7, with TRBD1 matching 9 bases. This CDR3 contains 15 residues. Unmatched junction bases numbered 6, after V lost 5 bases and J lost 1 base. In germline, CDR1 is SNHLY, CDR2 FYNNEI. The CDR3 nucleotides are TGTGCCAGCAGTCCGAGGACAGGGGAATCCTACGAGCAGTACTTC. Translation gives CASSPRTGESYEQYF.

A few counts support this clone. CDR3 DNA: TGTGCCAGTACCCGGGGCCTCACTGAAGCTTTCTTT. This sequence encodes CASTRGLTEAFF. V gene TRBV19 combines with J gene TRBJ1-1; weak D call: TRBD1 (5 bases). The V end lost 7 bases, the J end lost 4 bases, and 10 bases lay between the germline ends. Per the germline V gene, CDR1 is LNHDA and CDR2 is SQIVND (reference sequence). The CDR3 is 12 residues long.

The chain employs TRBV19 and TRBJ2-7; D may match TRBD1 or TRBD2 (5 bases each). The CDR3 spans 15 residues. V lost 6 bases, J lost 0 bases, and 15 bases lay in between. Looked up from germline, CDR1 is LNHDA and CDR2 is SQIVND (reference sequence). The CDR3 nucleotides are TGTGCCAGTAGCGTAGCAATCGGGACCTCCTACGAGCAGTACTTC. Translating it yields CASSVAIGTSYEQYF.

This clone was seen only a few times. The chain joins TRBV25-1 to TRBJ2-1; TRBD1 matches 7 bases. The CDR3 runs 15 residues. Germline V lookup: CDR1 MGHDK, CDR2 SYGVNS. V trimming: 6 bases; J trimming: 7 bases; junction bases outside the gene matches: 12. DNA of the CDR3: TGTGCCAGCAGAGCAGGGGGAGTAGGGTGGAATGAGCAGTTCTTC. Protein product: CASRAGGVGWNEQFF.

V is TRBV4-3 and J is TRBJ2-5; 9 bases map to TRBD1. Germline assignment: CDR1 LGHNA and CDR2 YSLEER. The CDR3 is 16 residues long. After removal of 0 bases from V and 5 bases from J, the junction contained 7 bases not matched to a gene. CDR3 amino acids: CASSQDQQGAGETQYF. The CDR3 DNA reads as TGCGCCAGCAGCCAAGATCAACAGGGGGCAGGGGAGACCCAGTACTTC.

Details on this clone: The sample has other DNA sequences that encode this CDR3 too. The rearrangement joins TRBV4-3 to TRBJ1-1; D remains ambiguous. V lost 0 bases, J lost 2 bases, and 4 bases lay in between. In germline, CDR1 is LGHNA, CDR2 YSLEER. The CDR3 extends over 13 amino acids. CDR3 bases: TGCGCCAGCAGCCAAGACAGAAACACTGAAGCTTTCTTT. Protein product: CASSQDRNTEAFF.

The V call is TRBV10-3, the J call TRBJ1-4; 7 bases fit TRBD1. The germline CDR1 and CDR2 sequences are ENHRY and SYGVKD. This CDR3 contains 16 residues. With V trimmed by 5 bases and J by 1 base, 7 bases remained unmatched. CDR3 DNA sequence: TGTGCCATCAGTCCCGGGGACAGACTAACTAATGAAAAACTGTTTTTT. Translated, it gives CAISPGDRLTNEKLFF.

The V gene is TRBV30, the J gene TRBJ2-1, with a tentative D call TRBD2 (5 bases). Germline values: CDR1 GTSNPN, CDR2 SVGIG (reference sequence). V shed 2 bases and J shed 4 bases, with 12 bases lying between them. This CDR3 has 14 residues. CDR3: CAWSSGGGYNEQFF. CDR3 nucleotides: TGTGCCTGGAGTAGTGGCGGAGGATACAATGAGCAGTTCTTC.

A word on this clone: One junction end does not reproduce the germline sequence, and a read error may be involved. This chain connects TRBV2 to TRBJ1-1; no clear D. The CDR3 has 12 residues. Germline V gives CDR1 SNHLY, CDR2 FYNNEI. The CDR3 protein is CASREAYAEAFF. CDR3 nucleotides: TGTGCCAGCAGGGAAGCCTATGCTGAAGCTTTCTTT.

The chain combines TRBV28 with TRBJ2-5, with D uncertain. The germline V and J ends were trimmed by 2 bases and 4 bases, with 14 bases remaining between them. CDR3 length: 15 amino acids. CDR1 MDHEN and CDR2 SYDVKM come from the germline V gene. As DNA, the CDR3 is TGTGCCAGCAGTTTACAGGTCCTTGCTCGAGAGACCCAGTACTTC. This sequence encodes CASSLQVLARETQYF.

The chain couples TRBV27 to TRBJ1-2; the D is unclear. This CDR3 is 13 amino acids long. V dropped 4 bases and J dropped 1 base, with 7 bases sitting between them. Germline CDR1 MNHEY, CDR2 SMNVEV (reference sequence). This chain's CDR3 is CASSSFDNYGYTF. As DNA, the CDR3 is TGTGCCAGCAGTTCGTTCGATAACTATGGCTACACCTTC.

The CDR3 DNA sequence: TGTGCCAGCAGTTTGACAGGTATCAATCAGCCCCAGCATTTT. Translated, it gives CASSLTGINQPQHF. This chain links TRBV6-5 with TRBJ1-5; D is possibly TRBD1 (6 bases). Germline V gene lookup returns CDR1 MNHEY and CDR2 SVGAGI. The CDR3 extends over 14 amino acids. The V end was cut by 4 bases, the J end by 3 bases, with 10 bases between.

The chain has TRBV4-2 and TRBJ2-1; D possibly corresponds to TRBD2 (5 bases). The CDR3 is 17 residues long. Per germline, CDR1 LGHNA and CDR2 YNFKEQ. With 5 bases removed from V and 5 bases from J, the gap between germline ends came to 22 bases. CDR3 loop: CASSLGLSDERDNEQFF. The CDR3, as DNA: TGTGCCAGCAGCTTGGGCCTTAGCGACGAGAGGGACAATGAGCAGTTCTTC.

The chain carries TRBV13 and TRBJ1-1; the D is unclear. The CDR3 totals 13 residues. Germline assignment: CDR1 PRHDT and CDR2 FYEKMQ (reference sequence). V was shortened by 0 bases and J by 5 bases, with 7 bases between the two germline ends. The CDR3 region has the DNA TGTGCCAGCAGCTTAGGGTTGGGTACTGAAGCTTTCTTT. Translated, it gives CASSLGLGTEAFF.

This clone was observed a handful of times. This rearrangement joins TRBV11-2 to TRBJ1-1; D perhaps matches TRBD1 (6 bases). Germline V lookup: CDR1 SGHAT, CDR2 FQNNGV. With 6 bases removed from V and 0 bases from J, the gap between germline ends came to 20 bases. The CDR3 has 17 amino acids. The CDR3 coding sequence is TGTGCCAGCAGACTTTGGGGGCGGGATTACATGAACACTGAAGCTTTCTTT. Translation: CASRLWGRDYMNTEAFF.

V usage is TRBV6-5 and J usage is TRBJ2-1, with 7 bases that match TRBD1. The V segment lost 7 bases and the J segment 9 bases; nucleotides outside the gene matches: 12. Germline CDR1 and CDR2: MNHEY and SVGAGI. The CDR3 spans 14 residues. The CDR3, as DNA: TGTGCCAGCACCAAACAGGGGATCTTCAGTGAGCAGTTCTTC. This sequence encodes CASTKQGIFSEQFF.

The chain uses TRBV30 and TRBJ2-7; unclear D gene. The CDR3 consists of 13 residues. Germline V lookup: CDR1 GTSNPN, CDR2 SVGIG (reference sequence). V was shortened by 3 bases and J by 3 bases, with 12 bases between the two germline ends. The CDR3 DNA is TGTGCCTGGAGCTGGGGAAATCTCTACGAGCAGTACTTC. This encodes CAWSWGNLYEQYF.

This clone has just a few counts. The gene calls are TRBV10-3 and TRBJ1-2; 11 bases agree with TRBD1. The CDR3 has 14 residues. J gave up 5 bases and V 10 bases, and 9 bases lay outside the gene matches. In germline, CDR1 is ENHRY, CDR2 SYGVKD. The CDR3 sequence: CATWPGTGGYGYTF. CDR3 nucleotide sequence: TGTGCCACCTGGCCCGGGACAGGGGGTTATGGCTACACCTTC.

The chain recombines TRBV30 with TRBJ2-3; TRBD1 agrees at 9 bases. This CDR3 is 17 amino acids long. The V segment lost 0 bases and the J segment 2 bases; nucleotides outside the gene matches: 9. Germline lookup yields CDR1 GTSNPN and CDR2 SVGIG (reference sequence). The CDR3 DNA follows: TGTGCCTGGAGTGTACTCTGGGACAGGGAGTTCACAGATACGCAGTATTTT. Its protein is CAWSVLWDREFTDTQYF.

The chain recombines TRBV11-2 with TRBJ2-3; D gene ambiguous. The germline V gene has CDR1 SGHAT and CDR2 FQNNGV. This CDR3 is built from 16 residues. Between the trimmed V and J ends, which lost 1 base and 7 bases, there was a span of 18 bases. The DNA of the CDR3 is TGTGCCAGCAGCTTAGTTTTGAGGACGCCGGTAAATACGCAGTATTTT. This codes for CASSLVLRTPVNTQYF.

J is TRBJ1-2 and V is TRBV9; D ambiguous. V was cut by 0 bases and J by 4 bases, with 10 bases left in between. There are 14 residues in the CDR3. Per germline, CDR1 SGDLS and CDR2 YYNGEE. CDR3 DNA sequence: TGTGCCAGCAGCGTAGCCGACTCTGGCTATGGCTACACCTTC. Translation gives CASSVADSGYGYTF.

This clone showed up just a few times. The chain joins TRBV11-1 to TRBJ1-1; possible D gene TRBD1, 5 bases. Looked up from germline, CDR1 is SGHAT and CDR2 is FQDESV (reference sequence). The CDR3 is made up of 15 amino acids. Trimming cost V 5 bases and J 2 bases, with 15 bases left between them. This chain's CDR3 is CASSAGGEVNTEAFF. CDR3 DNA sequence: TGTGCCAGCAGCGCGGGGGGGGAAGTCAACACTGAAGCTTTCTTT.

The chain is built from TRBV6-5 and TRBJ2-1; D remains unclear. This CDR3 is built from 13 residues. Trimming removed 0 bases from V and 7 bases from J, with 7 bases in between. Germline assignment: CDR1 MNHEY and CDR2 SVGAGI. CDR3 bases: TGTGCCAGCAGTTACTCGAGTTGGAATGAGCAGTTCTTC. Translation gives CASSYSSWNEQFF.

This clone was counted only a few times. The rearrangement joins TRBV28 to TRBJ1-2, with D hard to call. Per germline, CDR1 MDHEN and CDR2 SYDVKM. Trimming stripped 5 bases from V and 8 bases from J, with 18 bases between. The CDR3 covers 14 residues. CDR3 protein: CASSRTPLFGGYTF. CDR3 bases: TGTGCCAGCAGTCGTACTCCGCTATTCGGAGGCTACACCTTC.

A note on this clone: Additional DNA sequences in this sample encode the identical CDR3. The rearrangement links TRBV30 to TRBJ2-2, with D unclear. The CDR3 is 11 residues long. V dropped 0 bases and J dropped 7 bases, with 3 bases sitting between them. The germline V gene encodes CDR1 GTSNPN and CDR2 SVGIG (reference sequence). CDR3 sequence reads: CAWSVSGELFF. CDR3 sequence (DNA): TGTGCCTGGAGTGTAAGCGGGGAGCTGTTTTTT.

This clone was picked up a small number of times. The V and J genes are TRBV15 and TRBJ1-5, with D unresolved. Trimming removed 5 bases from V and 6 bases from J, with 14 bases in between. Germline V gene lookup returns CDR1 LNHNV and CDR2 YYDKDF (reference sequence). The CDR3 has 14 residues. CDR3 sequence reads: CATSPTDGAQPQHF. CDR3 nucleotides: TGTGCCACCAGCCCTACGGACGGTGCTCAGCCCCAGCATTTT.

This clone was seen only a few times. The chain joins TRBV7-7 to TRBJ2-7; D uncertain. The CDR3 has 12 residues. Germline V lookup: CDR1 SSHAT, CDR2 FNYEAQ (reference sequence). Trimming took off 1 base at V and 2 bases at J, with 3 bases between the two ends. In DNA, the CDR3 is TGTGCCAGCAGCTTAGGGGCCTACGAGCAGTACTTC. This gives the protein CASSLGAYEQYF. The entire variable domain, with the rest obtained from reference TRBV7-7 and TRBJ2-7, is as follows: GAGVSQSPRYKVTKRGQDVTLRCDPISSHATLYWYQQALGQGPEFLTYFNYEAQPDKSGLPSDRFSAERPEGSISTLTIQRTEQRDSAMYRCASSLGAYEQYFGPGTRLTVT.

This clone has more than one count but fewer than ten. The chain combines TRBV7-6 with TRBJ1-5; a weak D match, TRBD1 (5 bases). The CDR3 runs to 15 residues. Germline V gene lookup returns CDR1 SGHVS and CDR2 FNYEAQ. V lost 5 bases and J 0 bases, leaving 11 bases between the germline ends. The CDR3 DNA is TGTGCCAGCAGCGCCGCCGGGGGTAGCAATCAGCCCCAGCATTTT. This translates into CASSAAGGSNQPQHF.

This clone was observed a few times. The J gene is TRBJ2-3, the V gene TRBV7-9; no clear D. The CDR3 covers 12 residues. V was cut by 5 bases and J by 9 bases, with 12 bases left in between. CDR1 SEHNR and CDR2 FQNEAQ come from the germline V gene (reference sequence). Here the CDR3 reads CASSILEYTQYF. CDR3 DNA: TGTGCCAGCAGCATCCTAGAATACACGCAGTATTTT.

This clone has a single count. The J gene is TRBJ2-7, the V gene TRBV14; maybe TRBD2 (5 bases). CDR3 length: 13 residues. CDR1 is SGHDN, CDR2 FVKESK, per germline. V was trimmed by 5 bases and J by 2 bases, leaving 10 bases between them. This CDR3 reads CASSMIGTYEQYF. In DNA form, the CDR3 reads TGTGCCAGCAGCATGATCGGGACCTACGAGCAGTACTTC.

This clone has just a few counts. The V gene is TRBV12-2, the J gene TRBJ2-1; TRBD1 is taken as the D call from the table, unchecked against the DNA. TRBV12-2 is described as a pseudogene. There are 15 residues in the CDR3. CDR3: CASRTPGHYYNEQFF. In nucleotides, the CDR3 is TGTGCAAGTCGCACGCCGGGACACTACTACAATGAGCAGTTCTTC.